The 23 T cell receptor beta chains below all came from one sample that was sequenced in a study of T cells in localized non-small cell lung cancer (dated by TCRdb to the early 2020s). To prepare the library, the immunoSEQ multiplex PCR assay was applied. This immuneACCESS table, as held by TCRdb, lists in-frame sequences with V and J called but not all clones. Of the missing ones, under half trace to an unresolved V gene in checked studies; the others have no known cause. Present in this sample are 65,000 to 80,000 clones, roughly 80% of which were seen just once. The ten largest clones take up 1% to 1.5% of the sample. The material sequenced was peripheral blood, taken before any cancer treatment. The receptors were gathered from a female donor older than 55 with stage I lung adenocarcinoma.

The chain recombines TRBV18 with TRBJ2-3; TRBD1 might be the D (7 bases). The germline V gene encodes CDR1 KGHSH and CDR2 LQKENI. The germline V and J ends were trimmed by 2 bases and 5 bases, with 17 bases remaining between them. The length of the CDR3 is 16 residues. CDR3 protein: CASSPSRQGGLDTQYF. In nucleotides, the CDR3 is TGTGCCAGCTCACCATCTAGACAGGGAGGATTAGATACGCAGTATTTT.

This chain joins TRBV19 and TRBJ2-7; 12 bases map to TRBD2. The V gene end was trimmed by 6 bases and the J gene end by 2 bases; junction bases not matched to a gene: 8. The CDR3 is 16 residues long. CDR1 and CDR2 from the germline V gene are LNHDA and SQIVND (reference sequence). The CDR3 loop is CASRLAGGGGTYEQYF. The CDR3 DNA follows: TGTGCCAGTAGACTAGCGGGAGGTGGAGGGACCTACGAGCAGTACTTC.

The rearrangement links TRBV9 to TRBJ1-5; maybe TRBD1 (6 bases). The V and J ends lost 0 bases and 5 bases respectively, with 18 bases between them. CDR3 length: 17 amino acids. CDR1 is SGDLS and CDR2 is YYNGEE in the germline V gene. In DNA, the CDR3 is TGTGCCAGCAGCGTAGCCCATGCCAAGGGGGGACATCAGCCCCAGCATTTT. Its translation: CASSVAHAKGGHQPQHF. Combining the CDR3 with reference TRBV9 and TRBJ1-5 gives the whole variable domain DSGVTQTPKHLITATGQRVTLRCSPRSGDLSVYWYQQSLDQGLQFLIQYYNGEERAKGNILERFSAQQFPDLHSELNLSSLELGDSALYFCASSVAHAKGGHQPQHFGDGTRLSIL.

The chain carries TRBV6-1 and TRBJ2-5; tentatively, D is TRBD1 or TRBD2 (5 bases each). Germline values: CDR1 MNHNS, CDR2 SASEGT. The CDR3 covers 13 residues. Trimming cost V 6 bases and J 1 base, with 9 bases left between them. The CDR3: CASSRDLQETQYF. The CDR3 region has the DNA TGTGCCAGCAGCCGGGACCTCCAAGAGACCCAGTACTTC.

A remark on this clone: The sample carries other DNA sequences with the same CDR3. V is TRBV7-8 and J is TRBJ1-4, with unresolved D. Germline lookup yields CDR1 SGHVS and CDR2 FQNEAQ. The CDR3 runs to 15 residues. Trimming took 7 bases from V and 0 from J, leaving 12 bases between them. The CDR3 DNA reads as TGTGCCAGCACCTACGAAGCGGCAACTAATGAAAAACTGTTTTTT. Its translation: CASTYEAATNEKLFF.

The genes are TRBV11-3 and TRBJ2-1; D might be TRBD2 (7 bases). CDR1 SGHNT and CDR2 YENEEA come from the germline V gene. The CDR3 totals 13 residues. Trimming cost V 3 bases and J 9 bases, with 12 bases left between them. CDR3 residues: CASSFGGAGEQFF. CDR3 nucleotides: TGTGCCAGCAGCTTTGGGGGGGCTGGTGAGCAGTTCTTC. The full variable domain, in which reference TRBV11-3 and TRBJ2-1 provide the parts outside the CDR3, is EAGVVQSPRYKIIEKKQPVAFWCNPISGHNTLYWYLQNLGQGPELLIRYENEEAVDDSQLPKDRFSAERLKGVDSTLKIQPAELGDSAVYLCASSFGGAGEQFFGPGTRLTVL.

This chain connects TRBV7-2 to TRBJ1-1; the D gene is possibly TRBD1 (5 bases). The CDR3 contains 15 residues. The germline gives CDR1 SGHTA, CDR2 FQGNSA. V lost 1 base to trimming and J lost 1 base, with 10 bases between them. The DNA for the CDR3 is TGTGCCAGCAGCTTAGTCGGGGCGACGAACACTGAAGCTTTCTTT. This gives the protein CASSLVGATNTEAFF. The whole variable domain, remainder taken from reference TRBV7-2 and TRBJ1-1, is GAGVSQSPSNKVTEKGKDVELRCDPISGHTALYWYRQSLGQGLEFLIYFQGNSAPDKSGLPSDRFSAERTGGSVSTLTIQRTQQEDSAVYLCASSLVGATNTEAFFGQGTRLTVV.

This clone was seen a single time. The chain employs TRBV5-1 and TRBJ2-1; D is uncertain. The CDR3 runs to 16 residues. V was pared by 2 bases and J by 0 bases, with 12 bases between. CDR1 is SGHRS and CDR2 is YFSETQ in the germline V gene. CDR3: CASSLRASSSYNEQFF. Written as DNA, the CDR3 is TGCGCCAGCAGCTTAAGGGCCTCGAGCTCCTACAATGAGCAGTTCTTC.

CDR3 region: CASSITPSGANVLTF. The CDR3 bases are TGTGCCAGCAGCATAACCCCCTCTGGGGCCAACGTCCTGACTTTC. The rearrangement joins TRBV7-9 to TRBJ2-6; D unclear. The CDR3 length is 15 residues. V lost 5 bases and J 0 bases, leaving 8 bases between the germline ends. Germline lookup yields CDR1 SEHNR and CDR2 FQNEAQ (reference sequence).

The CDR3, as DNA: TGTGCCAGTAGTAGGGTCCCCTACGAGCAGTACTTC. Encoded protein: CASSRVPYEQYF. The chain uses TRBV19 and TRBJ2-7; no definite D call. The V gene's germline CDR1 is LNHDA and CDR2 SQIVND (reference sequence). The CDR3 runs 12 residues. V was clipped by 4 bases and J by 2 bases, with 6 bases between them.

V and J are TRBV9 and TRBJ2-1, with D hard to call. The CDR3 runs 12 residues. CDR1 SGDLS and CDR2 YYNGEE come from the germline V gene. V lost 4 bases to trimming and J lost 8 bases, with 10 bases between them. CDR3: CASSSSEDEQFF. DNA for the CDR3: TGTGCCAGCAGCTCCTCCGAGGATGAGCAGTTCTTC.

The V call is TRBV7-7, the J call TRBJ2-3; 8 bases line up with TRBD1. The CDR3 has 15 residues. Germline V gene sequence: CDR1 SSHAT, CDR2 FNYEAQ (reference sequence). With 5 bases clipped from V and 0 bases from J, the junction kept 4 bases outside the gene matches. Here the CDR3 reads CASSRGTGSTDTQYF. As DNA, the CDR3 is TGTGCCAGCAGCAGAGGGACAGGAAGCACAGATACGCAGTATTTT.

The CDR3 loop reads CASSFGRGPTEAFF. In nucleotides, the CDR3 is TGTGCCAGCAGCTTCGGCAGGGGGCCCACTGAAGCTTTCTTT. V gene TRBV5-4 combines with J gene TRBJ1-1; 8 nucleotides align to TRBD1. This CDR3 spans 14 amino acids. The ends lost 2 bases at V and 4 bases at J; junction bases unmatched: 4. The germline V gene has CDR1 SGHNT and CDR2 YYREEE (reference sequence).

The CDR3 nucleotides read TGTGCCAGCAGCTCTAGCGGGGGGGCGAATACGCAGTATTTT. This sequence encodes CASSSSGGANTQYF. The rearrangement joins TRBV7-3 to TRBJ2-3, with 12 positions matching TRBD2. This CDR3 spans 14 amino acids. Germline V gene sequence: CDR1 SGHTA, CDR2 FQGTGA. The V gene end was trimmed by 4 bases and the J gene end by 7 bases; junction bases not matched to a gene: 3.

V and J are TRBV5-5 and TRBJ1-4; TRBD1 might be the D (5 bases). Germline V gene lookup returns CDR1 SGHKS and CDR2 YYEKEE (reference sequence). The V end was cut by 3 bases, the J end by 5 bases, with 14 bases between. This CDR3 contains 15 residues. CDR3 in DNA: TGTGCCAGCAGCTCCGGTGGGGGTTACAATGAAAAACTGTTTTTT. Its protein product is CASSSGGGYNEKLFF. The entire variable domain, with the rest obtained from reference TRBV5-5 and TRBJ1-4, is as follows: DAGVTQSPTHLIKTRGQQVTLRCSPISGHKSVSWYQQVLGQGPQFIFQYYEKEERGRGNFPDRFSARQFPNYSSELNVNALLLGDSALYLCASSSGGGYNEKLFFGSGTQLSVL.

This clone has only a few counts. The chain employs TRBV4-1 and TRBJ1-5, with D unresolved. Germline V gene sequence: CDR1 MGHRA, CDR2 YSYEKL. CDR3 length: 15 amino acids. Trimming stripped 1 base from V and 5 bases from J, with 12 bases between. The CDR3 sequence: CASSQGDNFYQPQHF. The CDR3 coding sequence is TGCGCCAGCAGCCAAGGAGACAATTTTTATCAGCCCCAGCATTTT.

The V and J genes are TRBV4-1 and TRBJ1-5; 8 nucleotides match TRBD1. This CDR3 spans 15 amino acids. V lost 3 bases and J lost 5; bases outside the gene matches: 6. The germline V gene encodes CDR1 MGHRA and CDR2 YSYEKL. CDR3 sequence: CASSQGRGLDQPQHF. The CDR3 DNA is TGCGCCAGCAGCCAGGGCAGGGGGCTTGATCAGCCCCAGCATTTT.

This clone was recorded many times. This rearrangement joins TRBV5-4 to TRBJ1-2; D unclear. CDR3 size: 14 residues. Germline lookup yields CDR1 SGHNT and CDR2 YYREEE (reference sequence). The V end was cut by 1 base, the J end by 6 bases, with 13 bases between. The DNA for the CDR3 is TGTGCCAGCAGCTTGCGTTCTGGTTATGATGGCTACACCTTC. It is translated as CASSLRSGYDGYTF. The whole variable domain, filled in from reference TRBV5-4 and TRBJ1-2, reads ETGVTQSPTHLIKTRGQQVTLRCSSQSGHNTVSWYQQALGQGPQFIFQYYREEENGRGNFPPRFSGLQFPNYSSELNVNALELDDSALYLCASSLRSGYDGYTFGSGTRLTVV.

This CDR3 is CASSFEVGETQYF. CDR3 nucleotides: TGTGCCAGCAGCTTTGAGGTCGGAGAGACCCAGTACTTC. This rearrangement joins TRBV11-3 to TRBJ2-5, with D uncertain. V was shortened by 3 bases and J by 4 bases, with 9 bases between the two germline ends. In germline, CDR1 is SGHNT, CDR2 YENEEA. The CDR3 extends over 13 amino acids.

The chain couples TRBV5-4 to TRBJ2-7; perhaps D is TRBD1 or TRBD2 (5 bases each). Trimming removed 4 bases at V and 6 bases at J, with 8 bases between. This CDR3 has 11 residues. Germline V lookup: CDR1 SGHNT, CDR2 YYREEE (reference sequence). CDR3 sequence reads: CASSPGTEQYF. CDR3 DNA: TGTGCCAGCAGCCCTGGGACCGAGCAGTACTTC.

This clone was found once. CDR3 region: CASSLLAGYGEQYF. CDR3 sequence (DNA): TGTGCCAGCAGCCTTTTGGCAGGGTACGGCGAGCAGTACTTC. The chain combines TRBV14 with TRBJ2-7; D may be TRBD1 (5 bases). Germline CDR1 reads SGHDN; CDR2 reads FVKESK. The V end lost 4 bases, the J end lost 6 bases, and 16 bases lay between the germline ends. This CDR3 has 14 amino acids.

This clone occurred once. J is TRBJ2-1 and V is TRBV7-3, with a weak D call TRBD1 (6 bases). The V end was cut by 2 bases, the J end by 7 bases, with 15 bases between. This CDR3 contains 15 residues. Looked up from germline, CDR1 is SGHTA and CDR2 is FQGTGA. The CDR3 sequence is CASSLAYRVGNEQFF. The CDR3, as DNA: TGTGCCAGCAGCTTAGCATACAGGGTGGGAAATGAGCAGTTCTTC.

The V and J genes are TRBV27 and TRBJ1-4; D perhaps matches TRBD1 (5 bases). This CDR3 has 13 amino acids. Germline CDR1 reads MNHEY; CDR2 reads SMNVEV (reference sequence). The germline V and J ends were trimmed by 3 bases and 7 bases, with 9 bases remaining between them. The CDR3 DNA sequence: TGTGCCAGCAGTTTCAGGGTTGGTGAAAAACTGTTTTTT. Protein product: CASSFRVGEKLFF.